The clone carrying this T cell receptor beta chain has a count of ten or more. Its specificity is not known. The CDR3 goes on 3 residues after the read ends, and that part is filled in from the germline J gene. V was clipped by 3 bases and J by 4 bases, with 18 bases between them. Looked up from germline, CDR1 is LGHNA and CDR2 is YNFKEQ. CDR3 size: 16 residues. This entry comes from a study of T cell clonality in common variable immunodeficiency. General study results and limits: CVID subjects had higher TCRbeta clonality than healthy controls, most marked in about a third.

The table came from immunoSEQ multiplex PCR; TCRdb's copy has only in-frame clones and leaves some out. The repertoire consists of over 55,000 clones, none detected only once. Patients and controls were mostly of Caucasian heritage. The gene calls are TRBV4-2 and TRBJ1-2, with D possibly being TRBD1 (6 bases). The receptor was isolated from a person aged 18 to 70 in good health. Sample: peripheral blood mononuclear cells. The sequenced CDR3 bases are TGTGCCAGCAGCCAGGACTCGCAGGGGTCCGGCTATGGC. Translating it yields CASSQDSQGSGYG. Given in full, the CDR3 is CASSQDSQGSGYGYTF.